The 25 T cell receptor beta chains presented below share a single source sample, sequenced in a study of T-cell reconstitution after alpha-beta-depleted transplantation in children. Preparation of the TCRbeta library involved a method that used unique molecular identifiers. MiXCR, run by TCRdb on the PCR reads, gives a single entry per CDR3 protein. Of around 8,800 distinct CDR3 sequences in the sample, about 16% were seen once. Sequenced material: PBMCs, mostly from graft donor cells, taken 60 days after TCRalphabeta/CD19-depleted stem cell transplant. The receptor source for this set is a girl under two years old who had a stem cell transplant for combined immunodeficiency, so the T cells may come from the graft donor.

The rearrangement uses TRBV20-1 and TRBJ2-4, with D unclear. Germline-derived CDR1 and CDR2 are DFQATT and SNEGSKA (reference sequence). V gave up 5 bases and J gave up 7 bases, with 15 bases separating them. The CDR3 is made up of 13 amino acids. CDR3 in amino acids: CSARMAVNNIQYF. CDR3 bases: TGCAGTGCTCGAATGGCTGTCAACAACATTCAGTACTTC.

This chain uses TRBV6-2 or TRBV6-3 with TRBJ2-2, with no clear D. V lost 4 bases, J lost 6 bases, and 6 bases lay in between. The CDR3 extends over 12 amino acids. Germline loops: CDR1 MNHEY, CDR2 SVGEGT. The CDR3 DNA is TGTGCCAGCAGTTTCAGCTCCGGGGAGCTGTTTTTT. Encoded protein: CASSFSSGELFF.

The V call is TRBV2, the J call TRBJ2-1, with 9 bases aligning to TRBD2. V lost 6 bases, J lost 4 bases, and 7 bases stayed unmatched. The CDR3 spans 15 residues. In germline, CDR1 is SNHLY, CDR2 FYNNEI. In DNA form, the CDR3 reads TGTGCCAGCAGCACCGGGACTAGCTCGTACAATGAGCAGTTCTTC. Translating it yields CASSTGTSSYNEQFF.

At least ten counts were recorded for this clonotype. V usage is TRBV20-1 and J usage is TRBJ2-5; TRBD2 matches at 13 bases. In germline, CDR1 is DFQATT, CDR2 SNEGSKA (reference sequence). V lost 5 bases to trimming and J lost 2 bases; unmatched junction nucleotides: 5. This CDR3 contains 15 residues. CDR3 sequence (DNA): TGCAGTGCTGCGGGACTAGCGGGGTCACAAGAGACCCAGTACTTC. It encodes CSAAGLAGSQETQYF.

V gene TRBV29-1 combines with J gene TRBJ2-3; D gene uncertain. Germline CDR1 and CDR2: SQVTM and ANQGSEA. The CDR3 totals 11 residues. The V gene lost 3 bases and the J gene lost 6 bases, with 7 bases spanning the gap. CDR3 protein: CSVDHPDTQYF. The CDR3 DNA follows: TGCAGCGTTGATCACCCCGATACGCAGTATTTT.

This clonotype has only a few counts. The J gene is TRBJ2-5, the V gene TRBV12-3 or TRBV12-4; 8 bases agree with TRBD2. V dropped 7 bases and J dropped 4; count of bases not matched to a gene: 8. The CDR3 extends over 14 amino acids. In DNA, the CDR3 is TGTGCCAGCAACCTCGGGGGGGCGGGAGAGACCCAGTACTTC. Encoded protein: CASNLGGAGETQYF.

This clonotype was counted at least ten times. The chain combines TRBV23-1 with TRBJ2-3, with D possibly being TRBD2 (5 bases). TRBV23-1 is marked as an open reading frame, function uncertain. Trimming took 0 bases from V and 5 from J, leaving 15 bases between them. The CDR3 consists of 16 residues. CDR3 sequence (DNA): TGCGCCAGCAGTCAATCTTACCAGGTTCGGGGAGATACGCAGTATTTT. Translating gives CASSQSYQVRGDTQYF.

This clonotype was counted ten times or more. This chain uses TRBV24-1 with TRBJ1-5, with 7 bases matching TRBD1. CDR1 is KGHDR and CDR2 is SFDVKD in the germline V gene. V lost 4 bases to trimming and J lost 7 bases; unmatched junction nucleotides: 6. There are 14 residues in the CDR3. The chain's CDR3 is CATSDPGGWQPQHF. In DNA, the CDR3 is TGTGCCACCAGTGACCCAGGGGGTTGGCAGCCCCAGCATTTT.

Worth noting for this clonotype: This is likely a read error, given that the CDR3 carries no conserved phenylalanine or tryptophan at its end. The limits of the CDR3 on the DNA are not certain, so only TCRdb's listed CDR3 is given. The V and J genes are TRBV7-2 and TRBJ2-3. The CDR3 sequence runs 14 residues, both termini included. Germline assignment: CDR1 SGHTA and CDR2 FQGNSA. CDR3 amino acids: CASSVVFSSTDTQY.

This clonotype was seen many times. This sequence joins TRBV7-2 and TRBJ2-3, with TRBD2 identical over 11 bases. Trimming at V came to 1 base and at J to 6 bases, leaving 0 bases not matched to a gene. CDR1 is SGHTA and CDR2 is FQGNSA in the germline V gene. This CDR3 spans 14 amino acids. The CDR3 sequence: CASSLGLAGDTQYF. CDR3 nucleotide sequence: TGTGCCAGCAGCTTAGGACTAGCGGGGGATACGCAGTATTTT.

J is TRBJ2-2 and V is TRBV11-2; 7 bases are shared with TRBD2. The CDR3 length is 15 residues. CDR1 SGHAT and CDR2 FQNNGV come from the germline V gene. V trimming: 7 bases; J trimming: 4 bases; junction bases outside the gene matches: 9. This CDR3 reads CASKMGGVGTGELFF. CDR3 DNA sequence: TGTGCCAGCAAGATGGGGGGGGTAGGCACCGGGGAGCTGTTTTTT.

This clonotype was recorded at least ten times. The chain is built from TRBV9 and TRBJ2-1; TRBD2 is a possible D gene (6 bases). Germline V gene data show CDR1 as SGDLS and CDR2 as YYNGEE. This CDR3 spans 12 amino acids. The V end was cut by 4 bases, the J end by 10 bases, with 12 bases between. CDR3 coding DNA: TGTGCCAGCAGCCCCCGGGAGAAAGAGCAGTTCTTC. It codes for CASSPREKEQFF.

In its sample, this clonotype was seen many times. This chain connects TRBV12-3 or TRBV12-4 to TRBJ2-7; D remains unclear. Trimming removed 10 bases from V and 0 bases from J, with 13 bases in between. This CDR3 has 13 amino acids. Here the CDR3 DNA reads TGTGCCACCCGACCTACGGGCTCCTACGAGCAGTACTTC. Its translation is CATRPTGSYEQYF.

This clonotype occurred many times. The rearrangement joins TRBV6-5 to TRBJ2-1; unclear D gene. Germline lookup yields CDR1 MNHEY and CDR2 SVGAGI. V was clipped by 2 bases and J by 6 bases, with 14 bases between them. The CDR3 sequence is 15 residues long. CDR3 nucleotides: TGTGCCAGCAGTTACGAACCGGGCATTCTCAATGAGCAGTTCTTC. Its translation: CASSYEPGILNEQFF.

This clonotype showed up just a few times. CDR3 sequence reads: CASSLDIITDTQYF. The CDR3 bases are TGTGCCAGCAGCTTAGACATTATCACAGATACGCAGTATTTT. The rearrangement uses TRBV7-7 and TRBJ2-3; D remains unclear. The V gene lost 1 base and the J gene lost 2 bases, with 7 bases spanning the gap. This CDR3 contains 14 residues. CDR1 SSHAT and CDR2 FNYEAQ come from the germline V gene (reference sequence). Full variable domain (rest looked up from reference TRBV7-7 and TRBJ2-3): GAGVSQSPRYKVTKRGQDVTLRCDPISSHATLYWYQQALGQGPEFLTYFNYEAQPDKSGLPSDRFSAERPEGSISTLTIQRTEQRDSAMYRCASSLDIITDTQYFGPGTRLTVL.

V is TRBV12-3 or TRBV12-4 and J is TRBJ2-6; D unresolved. This CDR3 region has 16 residues. Trimming took 3 bases from V and 1 from J, leaving 10 bases between them. The CDR3 DNA follows: TGTGCCAGCAGTTTTTGGACCCGATCTGGGGCCAACGTCCTGACTTTC. Protein: CASSFWTRSGANVLTF.

The chain joins TRBV5-4 to TRBJ2-5, with D possibly TRBD2 on 5 matching bases. Germline V gene data show CDR1 as SGHNT and CDR2 as YYREEE (reference sequence). CDR3 size: 14 residues. Between the trimmed V and J ends, which lost 0 bases and 1 base, there was a span of 7 bases. CDR3 bases: TGTGCCAGCAGCTTGGGAGGGAGCCAAGAGACCCAGTACTTC. Translating gives CASSLGGSQETQYF. The whole variable domain, remainder taken from reference TRBV5-4 and TRBJ2-5, is ETGVTQSPTHLIKTRGQQVTLRCSSQSGHNTVSWYQQALGQGPQFIFQYYREEENGRGNFPPRFSGLQFPNYSSELNVNALELDDSALYLCASSLGGSQETQYFGPGTRLLVL.

This clonotype has a handful of counts. The chain couples TRBV5-4 to TRBJ2-7, with 10 bases fitting TRBD2. Per the germline V gene, CDR1 is SGHNT and CDR2 is YYREEE (reference sequence). J was trimmed by 5 bases and V by 2 bases; bases with no gene match: 7. This CDR3 has 15 residues. The CDR3: CASSFWASGSHEQYF. The CDR3 DNA sequence: TGTGCCAGCAGCTTCTGGGCTAGCGGGAGTCACGAGCAGTACTTC.

The genes are TRBV2 and TRBJ2-1; 8 bases match TRBD2. The V and J ends lost 4 bases and 4 bases, in that order; junction bases with no gene match: 15. Looked up from germline, CDR1 is SNHLY and CDR2 is FYNNEI. This CDR3 region has 18 residues. The CDR3 loop is CASSGEAGGRVGYNEQFF. DNA of the CDR3: TGTGCCAGCAGTGGTGAGGCGGGGGGACGGGTAGGATACAATGAGCAGTTCTTC.

The CDR3 DNA sequence: TGTGCCAGCACCCGACTAGCGGGTTTATACAATGAGCAGTTCTTC. This gives the protein CASTRLAGLYNEQFF. This rearrangement joins TRBV6-2 or TRBV6-3 to TRBJ2-1, with 10 bases that match TRBD2. The CDR3 runs to 15 residues. Germline-derived CDR1 and CDR2 are MNHEY and SVGEGT. Trimming removed 7 bases from V and 4 bases from J; junction bases left unmatched: 7.

The chain recombines TRBV25-1 with TRBJ2-7, with D uncertain. Germline assignment: CDR1 MGHDK and CDR2 SYGVNS. Trimming took 2 bases from V and 7 from J, leaving 21 bases between them. CDR3 length: 16 residues. The CDR3 sequence is CASSETRPYLGGEQYF. The CDR3 DNA reads as TGTGCCAGCAGTGAAACAAGACCCTACCTGGGTGGGGAGCAGTACTTC.

This clonotype has just a few counts. The chain combines TRBV18 with TRBJ2-7; 7 positions agree with TRBD1. From germline, CDR1 is KGHSH and CDR2 LQKENI. This CDR3 has 13 amino acids. V was clipped by 3 bases and J by 4 bases; unmatched bases: 3. This CDR3 reads CASSPGQSYEQYF. The DNA of the CDR3 is TGTGCCAGCTCACCGGGACAGAGTTACGAGCAGTACTTC.

The sample holds a few counts of this clonotype. The chain uses TRBV24-1 and TRBJ2-5, with TRBD1 as a possible D gene (6 bases). CDR1 and CDR2 from the germline V gene are KGHDR and SFDVKD. V dropped 8 bases and J dropped 5 bases, with 14 bases sitting between them. The CDR3 runs to 13 residues. CDR3 coding DNA: TGTGCCACCACCAGGGGTTATCTCGAGACCCAGTACTTC. This codes for CATTRGYLETQYF.

A few counts support this clonotype. V and J are TRBV5-5 and TRBJ2-1, with D possibly matching TRBD2 (6 bases). V lost 1 base and J 6 bases, leaving 20 bases between the germline ends. The CDR3 covers 17 residues. CDR1 and CDR2 (germline): SGHKS, YYEKEE (reference sequence). The DNA of the CDR3 is TGTGCCAGCAGCTTGATCATCGGGCGGGGAAATGGCAATGAGCAGTTCTTC. This translates into CASSLIIGRGNGNEQFF.

V gene TRBV7-2 combines with J gene TRBJ2-3, with a tentative D call TRBD1 (5 bases). The length of the CDR3 is 11 residues. Per germline, CDR1 SGHTA and CDR2 FQGNSA. Trimming shortened V by 4 bases and J by 6 bases, and 5 bases separated the two germline ends. CDR3 amino acids: CASSYRDTQYF. CDR3 coding DNA: TGTGCCAGCAGCTACAGGGATACGCAGTATTTT.